One sample yielded the 9 T cell receptor beta chains listed below, sequenced in a study of blood T cell repertoires in COVID-19 (dated by TCRdb to 2020 to 2022). The library was obtained by the immunoSEQ multiplex PCR assay. Not all clones reach the TCRdb copy of this immuneACCESS table, which keeps in-frame sequences only. Checked studies attribute under half of the gap to unresolved V genes and leave the rest unexplained. Within this sample are over 150,000 clones, with approximately 89% of them counted one time only. 5% to 8% of the sample goes to the ten largest clones. Sequencing used PBMCs or T cells enriched from blood (not recorded which). These receptors were taken from a man aged 40-49 years who had recovered from COVID-19.

This chain connects TRBV6-5 to TRBJ2-2; 12 nucleotides agree with TRBD1. Unmatched junction bases numbered 3, after V lost 6 bases and J lost 4 bases. This CDR3 spans 15 amino acids. CDR1 MNHEY and CDR2 SVGAGI come from the germline V gene. The CDR3 is CASRGQGASTGELFF. In nucleotides, the CDR3 is TGTGCCAGCAGGGGACAGGGGGCGTCCACCGGGGAGCTGTTTTTT.

The V gene is TRBV19, the J gene TRBJ2-5; 8 bases agree with TRBD1. The CDR3 runs to 13 residues. In germline, CDR1 is LNHDA, CDR2 SQIVND (reference sequence). Germline trimming cut 9 bases from V and 4 bases from J; bases unmatched to any gene: 7. DNA for the CDR3: TGTGCCAGCGCTGGACAGGGAACAGAGACCCAGTACTTC. This gives the protein CASAGQGTETQYF.

The chain recombines TRBV14 with TRBJ2-5, with D tentatively TRBD1 (6 bases). Germline V gene lookup returns CDR1 SGHDN and CDR2 FVKESK. The CDR3 runs 16 residues. V lost 4 bases and J lost 7, with 22 bases in between. CDR3 in DNA: TGTGCCAGCAGCCCCGTTTCAGGGGCCACCGTAGGGACCCAGTACTTC. Amino acid sequence: CASSPVSGATVGTQYF.

The J gene is TRBJ1-2, the V gene TRBV9; 7 bases match TRBD1. Germline V gene data show CDR1 as SGDLS and CDR2 as YYNGEE. The CDR3 runs 13 residues. V lost 3 bases, J lost 2 bases, and 1 base stayed unmatched. CDR3 sequence: CASSATGNYGYTF. CDR3 sequence (DNA): TGTGCCAGCAGCGCGACAGGGAACTATGGCTACACCTTC.

The V and J genes are TRBV9 and TRBJ2-1; D may be TRBD2 (7 bases). Germline CDR1 and CDR2: SGDLS and YYNGEE. Deletions cut 4 bases from V and 0 bases from J, with 17 bases between. The CDR3 totals 17 residues. The CDR3 sequence is CASSSRGARSSYNEQFF. The CDR3 DNA reads as TGTGCCAGCAGCTCCCGGGGGGCAAGAAGCTCCTACAATGAGCAGTTCTTC.

This chain links TRBV28 with TRBJ1-2, with D maybe TRBD1 (5 bases). The CDR3 is 15 amino acids. Between the trimmed V and J ends, which lost 4 bases and 3 bases, there was a span of 15 bases. CDR1 and CDR2 from the germline V gene are MDHEN and SYDVKM. CDR3 nucleotide sequence: TGTGCCAGCAGTTCTCAGGGTGGCTGGTACTATGGCTACACCTTC. It is translated as CASSSQGGWYYGYTF.

This clone was found a few times. This chain links TRBV6-4 with TRBJ2-2; 10 bases align to TRBD2. V was clipped by 2 bases and J by 6 bases; unmatched bases: 3. The CDR3 runs to 15 residues. Germline-derived CDR1 and CDR2 are MRHNA and SNTAGT. The DNA of the CDR3 is TGTGCCAGCAGTGACGGAGCGGGAGGGGCCGGGGAGCTGTTTTTT. This gives the protein CASSDGAGGAGELFF.

The CDR3: CASTNGGTGNTEAFF. CDR3 sequence (DNA): TGTGCCAGCACCAACGGCGGGACAGGGAACACTGAAGCTTTCTTT. The V and J genes are TRBV28 and TRBJ1-1, with 8 bases lining up with TRBD1. Unmatched junction bases numbered 8, after V lost 7 bases and J lost 1 base. There are 15 residues in the CDR3. The V gene's germline CDR1 is MDHEN and CDR2 SYDVKM.

The table lists this clone with a count of one. V and J are TRBV29-1 and TRBJ1-2, with D maybe TRBD1 (5 bases). The CDR3 extends over 12 amino acids. Looked up from germline, CDR1 is SQVTM and CDR2 is ANQGSEA. The ends were cut back, 7 bases at V and 6 bases at J, with 15 bases in the middle. The CDR3 loop is CSASEGMDGYTF. The DNA for the CDR3 is TGCAGCGCCTCGGAGGGGATGGATGGCTACACCTTC.